The source of this T cell receptor (beta chain) is a study of T cells in Graves' hyperthyroidism and ophthalmopathy. Findings and limits, study-wide: In the analysis, a 13 V-J model separated ophthalmopathy from stable hyperthyroidism.

TCR beta CDR3 regions were amplified from RNA transcripts. A set of HTBI primers served as the primers for a first-round RT-PCR of the TCR CDR3. Using its own MiXCR run on the multiplex PCR reads, TCRdb lists one record per CDR3 protein. The table shows about 380,000 distinct CDR3 sequences, with roughly 12% occurring only once. This clonotype was picked up many times. What it binds is unknown. Trimming took 3 bases from V and 6 from J, leaving 8 bases between them. CDR1 and CDR2 from the germline V gene are SNHLY and FYNNEI. The CDR3 totals 13 residues. Patients between 18 and 65 years old had hyperthyroidism, newly diagnosed and lasting under 2 months. Exclusions: uncontrolled infection, other autoimmune disease, pregnancy, lactation.

This chain uses TRBV2 with TRBJ2-2; D possibly corresponds to TRBD2 (6 bases). The sequenced sample consisted of blood. The receptor's source is a man aged 30 to 39 with Graves' hyperthyroidism that later progressed to Graves' ophthalmopathy. CDR3 coding DNA: TGTGCCAGCAGTGAGCGGGGAGCCGGGGAGCTGTTTTTT. Protein: CASSERGAGELFF.